Sequencing of this TCR beta chain was carried out in a study of T-cell reconstitution after alpha-beta-depleted transplantation in children. Germline V CDR1 and CDR2: DFQATT, SNEGSKA (reference sequence). V was trimmed by 4 bases and J by 1 base, leaving 11 bases between them. This CDR3 has 13 residues. Study conclusions and caveats: Elevated TCRbeta diversity at day 60 was traced, in some patients, to surviving recipient T cells and thymic progenitors. At the one-year point after transplant, T-cell counts and TCRbeta diversity were found to come mostly from T cells that had been newly produced.

Regarding this clonotype: Its cognate antigen is unknown.

The library targeted TCRbeta and was prepared with unique molecular identifiers. TCRdb re-called the PCR reads with MiXCR, one entry per CDR3 protein. The sample gives 300,000 to 350,000 distinct CDR3 sequences, around 25% of which show up once; around 9.9% is in the top ten. The chain couples TRBV20-1 to TRBJ2-7; maybe TRBD1 (6 bases). Sequences were derived from PBMCs, mostly from graft donor cells, sampled 180 days after TCRalphabeta/CD19-depleted stem cell transplant. The TCR comes from a male patient between 10 and 17 years old who had a stem cell transplant for acute lymphoblastic leukemia, so the T cells may come from the graft donor. The CDR3, as DNA: TGCAGTGCTAATCCAGGGGCTTCCTACGAGCAGTACTTC. This gives the protein CSANPGASYEQYF.